This paragraph reports one T cell receptor (beta chain). The antigen is not known. Assay used: immunoSEQ multiplex PCR; TCRdb lists only in-frame clones, some missing. The table shows 150,000 or so clones, with approximately 86% occurring only once. V lost 5 bases and J 5 bases, leaving 7 bases between the germline ends. Germline loops: CDR1 SGHTS, CDR2 YDEGEE. The CDR3 extends over 11 amino acids. The sample originates from a study of lymphopenia after photon versus proton radiotherapy. Study findings and constraints: A bigger post-nadir fall in TCR diversity correlated inversely with survival time in deceased patients. Oligoclonal CD8+ Temra expansion after nadir drove photon patients' diversity drop.

The chain employs TRBV5-8 and TRBJ1-2, with no clear D. This TCR was recovered from a man between 50 and 59 years old with gastric cancer. This specimen consisted of peripheral blood, obtained from a patient treated with photon-based radiotherapy. CDR3 sequence reads: CASSPQYGYTF. As DNA, the CDR3 is TGTGCCAGCAGTCCCCAATATGGCTACACCTTC.